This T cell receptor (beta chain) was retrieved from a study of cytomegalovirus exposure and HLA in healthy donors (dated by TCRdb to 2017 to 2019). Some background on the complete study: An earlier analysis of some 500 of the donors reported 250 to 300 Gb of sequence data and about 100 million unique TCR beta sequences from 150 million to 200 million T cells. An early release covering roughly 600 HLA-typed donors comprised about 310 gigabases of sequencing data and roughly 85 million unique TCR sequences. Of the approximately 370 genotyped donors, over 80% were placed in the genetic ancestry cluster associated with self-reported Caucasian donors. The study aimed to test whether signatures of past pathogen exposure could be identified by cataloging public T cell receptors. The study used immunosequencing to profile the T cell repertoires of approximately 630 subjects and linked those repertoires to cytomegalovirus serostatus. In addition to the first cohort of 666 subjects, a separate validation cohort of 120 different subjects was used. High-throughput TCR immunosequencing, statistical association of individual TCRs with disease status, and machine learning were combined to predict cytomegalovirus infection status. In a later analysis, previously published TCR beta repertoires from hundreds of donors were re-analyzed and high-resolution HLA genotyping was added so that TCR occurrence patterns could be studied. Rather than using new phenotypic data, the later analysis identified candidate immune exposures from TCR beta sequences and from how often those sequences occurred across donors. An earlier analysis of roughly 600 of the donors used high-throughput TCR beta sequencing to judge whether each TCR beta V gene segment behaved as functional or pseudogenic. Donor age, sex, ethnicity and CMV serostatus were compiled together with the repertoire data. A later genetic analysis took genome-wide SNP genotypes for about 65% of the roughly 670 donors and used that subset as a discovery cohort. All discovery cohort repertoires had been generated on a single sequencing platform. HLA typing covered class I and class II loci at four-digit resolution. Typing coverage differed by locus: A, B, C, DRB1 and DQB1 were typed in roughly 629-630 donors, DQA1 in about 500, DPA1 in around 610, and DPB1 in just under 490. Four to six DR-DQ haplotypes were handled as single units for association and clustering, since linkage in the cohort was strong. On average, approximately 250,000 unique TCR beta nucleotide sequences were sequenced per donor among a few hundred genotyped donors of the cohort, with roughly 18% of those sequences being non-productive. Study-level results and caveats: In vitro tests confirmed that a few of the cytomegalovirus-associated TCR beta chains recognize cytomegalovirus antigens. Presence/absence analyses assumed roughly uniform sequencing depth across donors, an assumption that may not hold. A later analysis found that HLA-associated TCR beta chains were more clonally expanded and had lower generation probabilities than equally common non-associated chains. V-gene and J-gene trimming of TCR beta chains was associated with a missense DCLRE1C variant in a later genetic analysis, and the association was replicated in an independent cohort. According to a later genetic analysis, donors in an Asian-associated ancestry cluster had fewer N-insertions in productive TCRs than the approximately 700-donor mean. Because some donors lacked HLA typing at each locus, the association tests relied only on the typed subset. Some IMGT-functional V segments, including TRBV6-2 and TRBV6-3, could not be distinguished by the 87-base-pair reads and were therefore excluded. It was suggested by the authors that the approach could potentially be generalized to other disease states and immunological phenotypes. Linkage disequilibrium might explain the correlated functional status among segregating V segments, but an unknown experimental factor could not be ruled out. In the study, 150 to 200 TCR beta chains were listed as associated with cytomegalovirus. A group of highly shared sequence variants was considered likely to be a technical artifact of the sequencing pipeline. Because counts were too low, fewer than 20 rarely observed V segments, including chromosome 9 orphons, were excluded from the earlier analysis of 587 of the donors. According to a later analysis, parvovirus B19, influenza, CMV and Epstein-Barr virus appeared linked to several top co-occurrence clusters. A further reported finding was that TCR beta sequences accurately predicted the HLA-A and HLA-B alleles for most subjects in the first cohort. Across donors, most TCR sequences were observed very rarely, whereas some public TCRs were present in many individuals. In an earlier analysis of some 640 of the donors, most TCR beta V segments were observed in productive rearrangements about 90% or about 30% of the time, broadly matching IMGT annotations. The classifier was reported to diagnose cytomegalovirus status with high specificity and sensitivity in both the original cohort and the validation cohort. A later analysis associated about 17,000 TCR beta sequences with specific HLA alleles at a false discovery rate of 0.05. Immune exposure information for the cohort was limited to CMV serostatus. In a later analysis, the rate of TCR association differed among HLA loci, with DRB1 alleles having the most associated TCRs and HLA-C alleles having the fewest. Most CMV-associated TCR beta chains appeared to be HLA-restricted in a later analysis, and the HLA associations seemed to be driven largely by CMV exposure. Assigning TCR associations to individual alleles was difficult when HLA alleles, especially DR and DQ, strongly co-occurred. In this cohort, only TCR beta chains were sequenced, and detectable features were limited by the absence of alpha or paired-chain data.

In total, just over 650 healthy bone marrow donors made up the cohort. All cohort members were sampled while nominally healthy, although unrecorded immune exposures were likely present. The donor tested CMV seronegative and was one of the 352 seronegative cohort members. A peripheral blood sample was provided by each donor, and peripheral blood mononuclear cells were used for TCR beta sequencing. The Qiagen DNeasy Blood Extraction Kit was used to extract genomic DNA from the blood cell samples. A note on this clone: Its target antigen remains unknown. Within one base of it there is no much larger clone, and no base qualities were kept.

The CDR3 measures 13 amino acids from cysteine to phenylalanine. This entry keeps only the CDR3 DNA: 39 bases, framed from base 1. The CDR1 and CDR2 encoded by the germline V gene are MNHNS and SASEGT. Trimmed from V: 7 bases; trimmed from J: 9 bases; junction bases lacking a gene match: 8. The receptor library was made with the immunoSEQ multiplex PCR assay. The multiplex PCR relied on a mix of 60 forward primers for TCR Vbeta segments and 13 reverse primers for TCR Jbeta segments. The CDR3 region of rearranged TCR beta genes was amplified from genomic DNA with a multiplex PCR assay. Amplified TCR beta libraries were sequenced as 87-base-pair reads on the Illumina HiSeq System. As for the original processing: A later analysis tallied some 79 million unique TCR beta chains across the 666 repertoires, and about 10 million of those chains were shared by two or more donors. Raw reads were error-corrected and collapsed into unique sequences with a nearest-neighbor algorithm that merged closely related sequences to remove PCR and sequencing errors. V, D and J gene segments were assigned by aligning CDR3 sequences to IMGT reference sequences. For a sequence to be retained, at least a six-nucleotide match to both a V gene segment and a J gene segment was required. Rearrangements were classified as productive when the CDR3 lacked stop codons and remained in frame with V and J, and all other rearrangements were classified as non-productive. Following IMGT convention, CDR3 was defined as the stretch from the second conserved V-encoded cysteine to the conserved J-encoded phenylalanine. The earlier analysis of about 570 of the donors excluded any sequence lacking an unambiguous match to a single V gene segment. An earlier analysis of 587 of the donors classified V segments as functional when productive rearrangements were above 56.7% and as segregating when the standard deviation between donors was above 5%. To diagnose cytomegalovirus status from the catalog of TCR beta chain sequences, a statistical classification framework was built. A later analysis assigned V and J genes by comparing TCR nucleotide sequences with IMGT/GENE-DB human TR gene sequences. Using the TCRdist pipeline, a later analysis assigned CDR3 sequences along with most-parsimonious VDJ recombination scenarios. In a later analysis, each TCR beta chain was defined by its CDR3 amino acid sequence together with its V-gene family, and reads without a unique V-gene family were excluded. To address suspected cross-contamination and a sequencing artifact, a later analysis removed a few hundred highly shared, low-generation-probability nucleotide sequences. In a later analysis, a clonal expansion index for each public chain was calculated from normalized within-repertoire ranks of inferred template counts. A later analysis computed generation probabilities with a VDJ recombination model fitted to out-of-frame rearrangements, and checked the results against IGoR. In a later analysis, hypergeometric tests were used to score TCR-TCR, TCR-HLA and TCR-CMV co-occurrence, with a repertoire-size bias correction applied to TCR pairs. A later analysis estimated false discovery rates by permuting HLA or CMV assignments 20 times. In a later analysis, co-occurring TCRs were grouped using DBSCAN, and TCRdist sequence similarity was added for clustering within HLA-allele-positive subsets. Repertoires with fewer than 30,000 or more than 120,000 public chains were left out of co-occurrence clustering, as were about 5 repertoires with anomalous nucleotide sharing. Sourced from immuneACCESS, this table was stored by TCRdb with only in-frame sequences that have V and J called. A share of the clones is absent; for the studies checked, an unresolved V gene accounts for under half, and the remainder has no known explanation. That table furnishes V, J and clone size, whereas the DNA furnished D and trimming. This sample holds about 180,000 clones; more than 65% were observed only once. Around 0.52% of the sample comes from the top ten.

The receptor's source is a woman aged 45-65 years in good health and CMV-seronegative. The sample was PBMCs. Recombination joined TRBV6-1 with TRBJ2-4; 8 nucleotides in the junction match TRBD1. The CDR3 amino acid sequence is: CASTQHRGIIQYF. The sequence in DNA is TGTGCCAGCACACAACACAGGGGGATCATTCAGTACTTC.